This TCR beta chain derives from a study of blood T cell repertoires in COVID-19. Background on the study: Spain, Italy and the United States supplied samples that represented acute and convalescent COVID-19.

This CDR3 has 19 amino acids. Deletions cut 0 bases from V and 0 bases from J, with 18 bases between. CDR1 SGHNT and CDR2 YENEEA come from the germline V gene. Authors' processing steps: Amplifying reference gene primers gave estimates of nucleated cell counts. Sequenced by immunoSEQ multiplex PCR; TCRdb stores in-frame clones only, minus some. Clonal size and the V and J genes are those of that table, whereas D and trimming came from the DNA. The table lists about 50,000 clones, more than 75% of them singletons. The sequence was collected from a woman of 80 years or more with COVID-19, enrolled during active disease. V usage is TRBV11-3 and J usage is TRBJ2-1, with D perhaps matching TRBD2 (5 bases). Input material: peripheral blood. The CDR3 nucleotides are TGTGCCAGCAGCTTAGAGCTAATACTGAGCGGAAGCTCCTACAATGAGCAGTTCTTC. Encoded protein: CASSLELILSGSSYNEQFF.